This T cell receptor beta chain is from a study of blood T cell repertoires in COVID-19. Turning to the study itself: The samples span acute and convalescent COVID-19 from the United States, Italy and Spain. From T cells, B-cell-depleted T cells, or PBMCs came the material, which was cDNA or gDNA.

Original processing methods: Counts of nucleated cells, estimated from reference gene primer amplification, were obtained. TCRdb's copy holds only in-frame clones and misses some; the assay was immunoSEQ multiplex PCR. That table is the source of V, J and clone size, and D and trimming were worked out from the DNA. This table has tens of thousands of clones, around 80% appearing once. The sequencing input was peripheral blood. The clonotype comes from a man aged 50-60 years with acute or convalescent COVID-19.

This chain's CDR3 is CASSDGGWQGNIQYF. In DNA form, the CDR3 reads TGTGCCAGCAGTGACGGGGGTTGGCAAGGAAACATTCAGTACTTC. V is TRBV6-1 and J is TRBJ2-4; perhaps TRBD2 as D (6 bases). The CDR3 length is 15 residues. Trimming took off 3 bases at V and 6 bases at J, with 15 bases between the two ends. In germline, CDR1 is MNHNS, CDR2 SASEGT.